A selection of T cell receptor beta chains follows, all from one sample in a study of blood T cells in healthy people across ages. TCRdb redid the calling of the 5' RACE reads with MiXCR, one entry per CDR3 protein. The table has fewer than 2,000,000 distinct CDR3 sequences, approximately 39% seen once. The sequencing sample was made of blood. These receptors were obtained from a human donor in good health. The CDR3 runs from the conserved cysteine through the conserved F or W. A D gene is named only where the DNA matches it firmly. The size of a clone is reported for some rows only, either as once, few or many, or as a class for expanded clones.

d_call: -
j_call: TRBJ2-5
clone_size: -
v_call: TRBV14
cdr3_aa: CASSHPYAGTLRETQYF

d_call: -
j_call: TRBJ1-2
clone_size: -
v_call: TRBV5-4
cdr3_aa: CASSLERSDYGYTF

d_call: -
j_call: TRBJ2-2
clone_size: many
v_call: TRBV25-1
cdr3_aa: CASRRGGTGELFF

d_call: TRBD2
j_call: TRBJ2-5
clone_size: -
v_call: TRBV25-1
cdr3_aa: CASSERGGRETQYF

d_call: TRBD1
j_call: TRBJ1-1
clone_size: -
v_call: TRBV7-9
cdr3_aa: CASSLPGGGTEAFF

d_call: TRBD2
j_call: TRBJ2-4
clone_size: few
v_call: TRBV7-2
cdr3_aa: CASRQTSGTQNIQYF

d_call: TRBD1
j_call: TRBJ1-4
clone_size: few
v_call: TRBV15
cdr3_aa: CATSRPLPGQVYEKLFF

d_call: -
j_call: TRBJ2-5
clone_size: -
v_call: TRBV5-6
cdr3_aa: CASSRVFRGEQYF

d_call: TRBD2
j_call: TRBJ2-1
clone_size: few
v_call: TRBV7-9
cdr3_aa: CASSFSGGKQFF

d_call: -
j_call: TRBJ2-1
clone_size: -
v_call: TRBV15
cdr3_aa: CATLEDNEQFF

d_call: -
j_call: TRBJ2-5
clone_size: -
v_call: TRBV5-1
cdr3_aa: CASSTGLSMYQETQYF

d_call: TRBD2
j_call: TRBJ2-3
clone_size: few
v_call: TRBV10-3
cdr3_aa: CAISERLAVTDTQYF

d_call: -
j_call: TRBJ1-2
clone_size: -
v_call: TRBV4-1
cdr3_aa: CASKLDQVGNGGYTF

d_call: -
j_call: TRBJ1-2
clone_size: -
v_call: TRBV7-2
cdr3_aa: CASSLVPGQRGYTF

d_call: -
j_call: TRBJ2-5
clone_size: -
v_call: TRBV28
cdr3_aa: CASSFVKRPLGGGKTQYF

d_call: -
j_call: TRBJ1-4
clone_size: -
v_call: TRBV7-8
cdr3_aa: CASSLESNEKLFF

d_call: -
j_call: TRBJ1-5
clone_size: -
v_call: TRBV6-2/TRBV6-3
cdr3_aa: CASSYGPDQPQHF

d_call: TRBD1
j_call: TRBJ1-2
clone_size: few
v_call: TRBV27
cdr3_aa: CASREGTGYGYTF

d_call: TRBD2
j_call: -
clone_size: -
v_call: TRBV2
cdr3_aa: CASTPMTSTGQTQYF

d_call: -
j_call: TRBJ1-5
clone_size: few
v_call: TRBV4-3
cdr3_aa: CASSQVMSRDQPQHF

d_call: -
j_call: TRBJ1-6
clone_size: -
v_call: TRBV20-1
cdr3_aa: CSARDVRSSYNSPLHF

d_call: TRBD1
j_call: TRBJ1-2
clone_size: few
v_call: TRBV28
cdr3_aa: CASSTDRESRGYTF

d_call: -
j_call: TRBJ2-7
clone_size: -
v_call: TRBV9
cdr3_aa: CASSATSSSYEQYF

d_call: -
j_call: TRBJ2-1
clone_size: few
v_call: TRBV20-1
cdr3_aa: CSAQWGAYNEQFF

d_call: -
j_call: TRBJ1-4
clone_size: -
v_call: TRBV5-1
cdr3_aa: CASSFIGTTNEKLFF

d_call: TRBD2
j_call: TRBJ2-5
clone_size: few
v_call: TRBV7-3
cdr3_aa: CASSKTSGGARETQYF

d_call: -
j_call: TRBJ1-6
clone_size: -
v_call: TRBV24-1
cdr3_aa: CATQPGWNSPLHF

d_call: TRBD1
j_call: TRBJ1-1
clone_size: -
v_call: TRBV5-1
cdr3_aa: CASSSGRRGVNTEAFF

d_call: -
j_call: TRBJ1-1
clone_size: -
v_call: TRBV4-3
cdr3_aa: CASSPQIMNTEAFF

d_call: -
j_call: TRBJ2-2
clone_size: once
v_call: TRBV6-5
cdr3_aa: CASSYQQGNTGELFF

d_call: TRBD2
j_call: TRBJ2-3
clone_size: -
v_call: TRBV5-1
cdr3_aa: CASSLGSGGIADTQYF